This T cell receptor beta chain was documented in a study of T cells expressing NK-cell markers. Study context: Among the eight sequenced donors, seven tested HCMV-seropositive and one tested seronegative.

Germline V gene data show CDR1 as MDHEN and CDR2 as SYDVKM. This CDR3 region has 16 residues. TCRdb reworked the 5' RACE reads into one entry per CDR3 protein, no DNA. This repertoire includes roughly 120,000 distinct CDR3 sequences. This receptor was taken from a woman between 18 and 69 years old in good health. Sequenced input: blood T cells: a sorted CD56 or NKG2C T cell subset, CD4+ or CD8+ T cells, or bulk PBMC T cells (not recorded which). The rearrangement uses TRBV28 and TRBJ1-3. CDR3 in amino acids: CASSHDPTLSGNTIYF.